This T cell receptor beta chain was captured by sequencing in a study of shared clonotypes between healthy human individuals. Overall study: Each donor's CD4 naive and CD4 memory cells filled three plates apiece, CD8 naive two, and CD8 memory one.

Libraries were prepared by immunoSEQ multiplex PCR; TCRdb keeps only in-frame clonotypes and omits some of them. The table shows about 2.1 million clones, with around 95% occurring only once. Naive CD8 isolation took CD45RO-negative cells positively selected for CCR7 and excluded terminally differentiated effector memory CD45RA+ cells. Regarding this clone: As yet, its antigen is unknown.

Study-wide points: Clonotypes not shared had lower generation probabilities than those common to all four donors. In the sorted subsets, rarefaction showed sequencing was incomplete despite large depth.

The CDR3 sequence is 15 residues long. Trimming took off 6 bases at V and 7 bases at J, with 22 bases between the two ends. Germline lookup yields CDR1 MDHEN and CDR2 SYDVKM. The clonotype was recovered from a young man in good health. Some clones in this sample may be carry-over from other donors' samples. This sequence joins TRBV28 and TRBJ2-7; D is perhaps TRBD1 (6 bases). The material sequenced was naive CD8+ T cells from PBMCs. This chain's CDR3 is CASRLVGGGLDEQYF. The CDR3 DNA sequence: TGTGCCAGCAGACTCGTGGGTGGGGGCCTTGATGAGCAGTACTTC. The entire variable domain, with the rest obtained from reference TRBV28 and TRBJ2-7, is as follows: DVKVTQSSRYLVKRTGEKVFLECVQDMDHENMFWYRQDPGLGLRLIYFSYDVKMKEKGDIPEGYSVSREKKERFSLILESASTNQTSMYLCASRLVGGGLDEQYFGPGTRLTVT.